The 14 T cell receptor beta chains given below trace back to one sample, sequenced in a study of human T cells and chemical hapten exposure. Time point: healthy volunteer bleed at 2 weeks. Blood, whole and unfractionated, served as the source for total RNA extraction. MiXCR, run by TCRdb on the RACE reads, gives a single entry per CDR3 protein. This table has around 130,000 distinct CDR3 sequences, 9% to 10% appearing once. Sequenced sample: whole blood. The receptor source for this set is a male donor in good health. Some clones in this sample may be carry-over from other donors' samples.

This clonotype was detected only a few times. The genes are TRBV3-1 and TRBJ1-2, with a tentative D call TRBD1 (5 bases). Deletions cut 3 bases from V and 5 bases from J, with 19 bases between. CDR1 and CDR2 (germline): LGHDT, YNNKEL (reference sequence). The CDR3 contains 16 residues. The chain's CDR3 is CASSHDGTREGYGYTF. In DNA, the CDR3 is TGTGCCAGCAGCCACGACGGGACCAGGGAGGGGTATGGCTACACCTTC.

This rearrangement joins TRBV2 to TRBJ2-3; D not certain. The CDR3 is 17 residues long. The germline V gene has CDR1 SNHLY and CDR2 FYNNEI. V was cut by 5 bases and J by 2 bases, with 20 bases left in between. The CDR3 region has the DNA TGTGCCAGCAGTCCACGCGGATCAGGAACCAACACAGATACGCAGTATTTT. This codes for CASSPRGSGTNTDTQYF.

Only a few counts were recorded for this clonotype. The gene calls are TRBV9 and TRBJ1-3, with 8 positions matching TRBD1. The J segment lost 0 bases and the V segment lost 0 bases, leaving 11 bases of the junction unmatched. This CDR3 contains 19 residues. Germline V gene sequence: CDR1 SGDLS, CDR2 YYNGEE. CDR3 residues: CASSVAGTGSTNSGNTIYF. In DNA, the CDR3 is TGTGCCAGCAGCGTAGCCGGGACAGGTTCGACGAACTCTGGAAACACCATATATTTT. Full variable domain (remainder filled in from reference TRBV9 and TRBJ1-3): DSGVTQTPKHLITATGQRVTLRCSPRSGDLSVYWYQQSLDQGLQFLIQYYNGEERAKGNILERFSAQQFPDLHSELNLSSLELGDSALYFCASSVAGTGSTNSGNTIYFGEGSWLTVV.

This chain joins TRBV6-5 and TRBJ2-1, with TRBD2 matching 11 bases. The CDR3 contains 15 residues. Germline lookup yields CDR1 MNHEY and CDR2 SVGAGI. V gave up 6 bases and J gave up 7 bases; unmatched junction bases: 8. The CDR3 DNA follows: TGTGCCAGCAGCGGGACTAGCGGTTCGGGGAATGAGCAGTTCTTC. Its protein product is CASSGTSGSGNEQFF.

This clonotype was counted many times. J is TRBJ1-1 and V is TRBV12-3 or TRBV12-4; no reliable D call. The CDR3 is 14 amino acids. V was shortened by 0 bases and J by 1 base, with 6 bases between the two germline ends. The CDR3 sequence: CASSLALQNTEAFF. CDR3 DNA sequence: TGTGCCAGCAGTTTAGCGCTCCAGAACACTGAAGCTTTCTTT.

This clonotype has only a few counts. The rearrangement links TRBV12-3 or TRBV12-4 to TRBJ1-6; tentative D call: TRBD1 (5 bases). The CDR3 contains 12 residues. Trimming took 6 bases from V and 9 from J, leaving 9 bases between them. Here the CDR3 DNA reads TGTGCCAGCAGGTCGGGGGTTTCACCCCTCCACTTT. This encodes CASRSGVSPLHF.

This clonotype was observed a handful of times. The chain links TRBV7-2 to TRBJ2-7; no clear D gene. This CDR3 has 15 amino acids. Per germline, CDR1 SGHTA and CDR2 FQGNSA. V was shortened by 0 bases and J by 3 bases, with 12 bases between the two germline ends. The CDR3 sequence: CASSLAGPYYYEQYF. In DNA, the CDR3 is TGTGCCAGCAGCTTAGCGGGCCCCTACTACTACGAGCAGTACTTC. Using reference TRBV7-2 and TRBJ2-7 for the parts outside the CDR3, the full variable domain is GAGVSQSPSNKVTEKGKDVELRCDPISGHTALYWYRQSLGQGLEFLIYFQGNSAPDKSGLPSDRFSAERTGGSVSTLTIQRTQQEDSAVYLCASSLAGPYYYEQYFGPGTRLTVT.

Written as DNA, the CDR3 is TGTGCCAGCAGCGGAGCACTAGCCCCACCCTCCTACGAGCAGTACTTC. Protein: CASSGALAPPSYEQYF. This rearrangement joins TRBV2 to TRBJ2-7; maybe TRBD2 (6 bases). The CDR3 contains 16 residues. In germline, CDR1 is SNHLY, CDR2 FYNNEI. V was pared by 6 bases and J by 0 bases, with 18 bases between.

The sample holds many counts of this clonotype. The V call is TRBV12-3 or TRBV12-4, the J call TRBJ2-1; TRBD2 aligns across 12 bases. The CDR3 is 15 residues long. Germline trimming cut 5 bases from V and 9 bases from J; bases unmatched to any gene: 8. The CDR3 DNA reads as TGTGCCAGCAGTCCTAGCGGGAGGGCCGGTGGTGAGCAGTTCTTC. Translating it yields CASSPSGRAGGEQFF.

There are many counts of this clonotype. The genes are TRBV12-3 or TRBV12-4 and TRBJ2-5; D perhaps matches TRBD2 (5 bases). Trimming left V 5 bases short and J 3 bases short, with 13 bases between. This CDR3 is built from 14 residues. Here the CDR3 reads CASSPLGGEETQYF. In DNA form, the CDR3 reads TGTGCCAGCAGTCCGCTAGGAGGAGAAGAGACCCAGTACTTC.

This chain uses TRBV10-3 with TRBJ2-2; the D is unclear. V lost 1 base to trimming and J lost 6 bases, with 3 bases between them. The CDR3 is 12 residues long. Germline CDR1 ENHRY, CDR2 SYGVKD. CDR3 sequence (DNA): TGTGCCATCAGTGAGTTAGCCGGGGAGCTGTTTTTT. It specifies CAISELAGELFF.

In its sample, this clonotype was seen a few times. The V gene is TRBV7-2, the J gene TRBJ2-5, with TRBD1 matching 7 bases. This CDR3 spans 15 amino acids. V shed 1 base and J 5 bases; nucleotides not matched to a gene: 7. The germline gives CDR1 SGHTA, CDR2 FQGNSA. The CDR3 region has the DNA TGTGCCAGCAGCTTAGGGGACAGAAAGGAGGAGACCCAGTACTTC. Protein: CASSLGDRKEETQYF.

This clonotype was detected ten times or more. This chain uses TRBV4-2 with TRBJ2-1, with 8 bases that match TRBD2. CDR1 is LGHNA, CDR2 YNFKEQ, per germline. V lost 3 bases and J lost 8; bases outside the gene matches: 9. The CDR3 consists of 15 residues. CDR3 amino acids: CASSHSPGGPDEQFF. The CDR3 region has the DNA TGTGCCAGCAGCCATTCCCCGGGAGGGCCGGATGAGCAGTTCTTC.

This clonotype was detected only a few times. The rearrangement links TRBV5-4 to TRBJ2-3; 7 bases match TRBD1. Germline trimming cut 7 bases from V and 2 bases from J; bases unmatched to any gene: 4. The germline V gene encodes CDR1 SGHNT and CDR2 YYREEE (reference sequence). This CDR3 spans 13 amino acids. The CDR3 region has the DNA TGTGCCAGCTCGGGACAGACCACAGATACGCAGTATTTT. This encodes CASSGQTTDTQYF.